What follows is one T cell receptor (beta chain) and its context. The data stem from a study of CD8 T cells in Susac syndrome. The length of the CDR3 is 15 residues. CDR1 SEHNR and CDR2 FQNEAQ come from the germline V gene (reference sequence). The V and J ends lost 5 bases and 4 bases respectively, with 12 bases between them. RNA amounts of about 0.5 to 1 ug underwent reverse transcription with random hexamers. TCRdb itself ran the immunoSEQ multiplex PCR reads through MiXCR, one entry per CDR3 protein. Of about 60,000 distinct CDR3 sequences listed, approximately 92% are singletons. Sequenced input: CD8+ T cells from PBMCs. The receptor's source is a human donor in good health. The chain links TRBV7-9 to TRBJ1-6; D call uncertain. CDR3 nucleotide sequence: TGTGCCAGCAGCCCACCCAGCCTATATAATTCACCCCTCCACTTT. Translating gives CASSPPSLYNSPLHF.